These 20 T cell receptor beta chains were sequenced from one sample in a study of cytomegalovirus exposure and HLA in healthy donors. Assay used: immunoSEQ multiplex PCR; TCRdb lists only in-frame clones, some missing. The sample holds a few hundred thousand clones, 90% seen once. Sequenced sample: PBMCs. The receptors stem from a woman between 18 and 29 years old in good health and CMV-seronegative.

This CDR3 is CASAYSGGPRWEQFF. The CDR3 DNA sequence: TGTGCCAGCGCCTATAGCGGGGGCCCCCGATGGGAGCAGTTCTTC. The gene calls are TRBV25-1 and TRBJ2-1; TRBD2 matches at 9 bases. CDR1 and CDR2 from the germline V gene are MGHDK and SYGVNS. Trimming took 8 bases from V and 10 from J; bases not matched to a gene: 15. The CDR3 loop spans 15 amino acids.

The chain is built from TRBV4-3 and TRBJ2-1, with a tentative D call TRBD1 (5 bases). Trimming cost V 1 base and J 6 bases, with 7 bases left between them. Looked up from germline, CDR1 is LGHNA and CDR2 is YSLEER. The CDR3 covers 13 residues. The CDR3 sequence is CASSQAQGNEQFF. DNA for the CDR3: TGCGCCAGCAGCCAAGCTCAGGGCAATGAGCAGTTCTTC.

This clone appeared a single time. The chain combines TRBV5-1 with TRBJ2-7, with 8 nucleotides matching TRBD1. The CDR3 consists of 15 residues. Germline lookup yields CDR1 SGHRS and CDR2 YFSETQ. Trimming took 0 bases from V and 2 from J; bases not matched to a gene: 4. The CDR3 region is CASSLEAGGPYEQYF. Written as DNA, the CDR3 is TGCGCCAGCAGCTTGGAAGCAGGGGGCCCCTACGAGCAGTACTTC.

This chain's CDR3 is CASSARGTGADTQYF. The CDR3 DNA is TGTGCCAGCAGTGCCCGGGGTACAGGGGCGGATACGCAGTATTTT. J is TRBJ2-3 and V is TRBV25-1, with 7 bases lining up with TRBD1. The CDR3 is 15 residues long. V shed 4 bases, J shed 6 bases, and the junction held 10 bases outside the gene matches. Germline V gene lookup returns CDR1 MGHDK and CDR2 SYGVNS. The full variable domain, its missing parts supplied by reference TRBV25-1 and TRBJ2-3, is EADIYQTPRYLVIGTGKKITLECSQTMGHDKMYWYQQDPGMELHLIHYSYGVNSTEKGDLSSESTVSRIRTEHFPLTLESARPSHTSQYLCASSARGTGADTQYFGPGTRLTVL.

The chain carries TRBV5-1 and TRBJ2-2, with TRBD1 matching 7 bases. The J segment lost 1 base and the V segment lost 0 bases, leaving 12 bases of the junction unmatched. The CDR3 sequence is 19 residues long. CDR1 and CDR2 (germline): SGHRS, YFSETQ. The CDR3 DNA follows: TGCGCCAGCAGCTTGGTGGGCAGGGGGACCACCGTGAACACCGGGGAGCTGTTTTTT. Translation gives CASSLVGRGTTVNTGELFF.

For this clone: One junction end disagrees with the germline gene, perhaps due to a read error. The J gene is TRBJ2-5, the V gene TRBV7-7; TRBD1 is a possible D gene (6 bases). The CDR3 runs to 15 residues. Germline V CDR1 and CDR2: SSHAT, FNYEAQ (reference sequence). The CDR3: CASSPSDRFRETQYF. The CDR3 DNA is TGTGCTAGCAGCCCTTCGGACAGATTCCGGGAGACCCAGTACTTC.

This clone was seen a single time. The chain is built from TRBV4-1 and TRBJ1-5; no reliable D call. Deletions cut 0 bases from V and 5 bases from J, with 5 bases between. The CDR3 loop spans 13 amino acids. Germline V CDR1 and CDR2: MGHRA, YSYEKL. The CDR3 sequence is CASSQEPDQPQHF. The DNA for the CDR3 is TGCGCCAGCAGCCAAGAACCGGATCAGCCCCAGCATTTT.

This chain uses TRBV7-2 with TRBJ2-7, with TRBD1 matching 9 bases. V gave up 3 bases and J gave up 2 bases; unmatched junction bases: 5. Germline loops: CDR1 SGHTA, CDR2 FQGNSA. The CDR3 totals 15 residues. DNA for the CDR3: TGTGCCAGCAGCTTTTCCGGGACAGGGCCCTACGAGCAGTACTTC. This gives the protein CASSFSGTGPYEQYF.

V is TRBV14 and J is TRBJ1-6; unclear D gene. This CDR3 region has 15 residues. Trimming removed 4 bases at V and 5 bases at J, with 12 bases between. Germline V CDR1 and CDR2: SGHDN, FVKESK. In DNA form, the CDR3 reads TGTGCCAGCAGCCTAATTGCAGAAAATAATTCACCCCTCCACTTT. This translates into CASSLIAENNSPLHF.

The chain has TRBV14 and TRBJ1-6; perhaps TRBD1 as D (6 bases). Trimming removed 1 base from V and 2 bases from J, with 18 bases in between. The CDR3 extends over 19 amino acids. Germline loops: CDR1 SGHDN, CDR2 FVKESK. In DNA form, the CDR3 reads TGTGCCAGCAGCCAAGGCCCGGGACATGAGGGAGCCTATAATTCACCCCTCCACTTT. Its protein is CASSQGPGHEGAYNSPLHF.

V gene TRBV9 combines with J gene TRBJ2-1; 9 bases fit TRBD1. The CDR3 is 13 amino acids. Trimming at V came to 2 bases and at J to 8 bases, leaving 2 bases not matched to a gene. Germline V lookup: CDR1 SGDLS, CDR2 YYNGEE. CDR3 protein: CASSVGQGDEQFF. CDR3 coding DNA: TGTGCCAGCAGCGTGGGACAGGGCGATGAGCAGTTCTTC. The full variable domain, completed using reference TRBV9 and TRBJ2-1, is DSGVTQTPKHLITATGQRVTLRCSPRSGDLSVYWYQQSLDQGLQFLIQYYNGEERAKGNILERFSAQQFPDLHSELNLSSLELGDSALYFCASSVGQGDEQFFGPGTRLTVL.

This clone was detected only a few times. The chain uses TRBV6-1 and TRBJ2-6; D is unclear. CDR3 length equals 14 residues. Trimming shortened V by 2 bases and J by 0 bases, and 2 bases separated the two germline ends. Germline CDR1 reads MNHNS; CDR2 reads SASEGT. CDR3 sequence (DNA): TGTGCCAGCAGTGAACTCTCTGGGGCCAACGTCCTGACTTTC. Protein: CASSELSGANVLTF.

The chain is built from TRBV2 and TRBJ1-2; TRBD1 matches at 7 bases. V dropped 5 bases and J dropped 7; count of bases not matched to a gene: 16. Germline V gene sequence: CDR1 SNHLY, CDR2 FYNNEI. The CDR3 is 16 residues long. The CDR3 bases are TGTGCCAGCAGTCCTTCGGTTCAAGGGGGCCCCGCTGGCTACACCTTC. It specifies CASSPSVQGGPAGYTF.

This clone was seen a single time. The V gene is TRBV27, the J gene TRBJ2-5; 10 bases align to TRBD2. With V trimmed by 5 bases and J by 5 bases, 8 bases remained unmatched. CDR3 length: 15 amino acids. Germline-derived CDR1 and CDR2 are MNHEY and SMNVEV (reference sequence). The CDR3 sequence: CASSASKTSGETQYF. CDR3 nucleotides: TGTGCCAGCAGTGCTTCGAAGACTAGCGGGGAGACCCAGTACTTC.

On this clone: This CDR3 is also generated by other DNA sequences in the sample. This sequence joins TRBV5-1 and TRBJ2-1; TRBD2 aligns across 10 bases. The CDR3 has 14 amino acids. After removal of 5 bases from V and 4 bases from J, the junction contained 3 bases not matched to a gene. Looked up from germline, CDR1 is SGHRS and CDR2 is YFSETQ. The CDR3: CASSSGGSYNEQFF. The CDR3 DNA reads as TGCGCCAGCAGTAGCGGGGGGTCATACAATGAGCAGTTCTTC.

This chain links TRBV28 with TRBJ1-5, with D possibly being TRBD1 (5 bases). Germline V gene sequence: CDR1 MDHEN, CDR2 SYDVKM. The CDR3 extends over 14 amino acids. V lost 10 bases to trimming and J lost 7 bases, with 20 bases between them. CDR3 protein: CATSTENYRQPQHF. The CDR3 DNA follows: TGTGCCACCTCGACAGAAAACTATAGGCAGCCCCAGCATTTT.

This chain links TRBV7-6 with TRBJ2-3; D might be TRBD2 (5 bases). Per the germline V gene, CDR1 is SGHVS and CDR2 is FNYEAQ. CDR3 size: 14 residues. The V end lost 5 bases, the J end lost 1 base, and 10 bases lay between the germline ends. The CDR3 DNA reads as TGTGCCAGCAGCCCACGGGGTGGCACAGATACGCAGTATTTT. Translating gives CASSPRGGTDTQYF.

The CDR3 sequence: CASKTNWGPSEKLFF. The CDR3 bases are TGTGCCAGCAAGACAAACTGGGGGCCTTCTGAAAAACTGTTTTTT. J is TRBJ1-4 and V is TRBV6-5; weak D call: TRBD1 (6 bases). This CDR3 has 15 amino acids. Looked up from germline, CDR1 is MNHEY and CDR2 is SVGAGI. The V end lost 7 bases, the J end lost 7 bases, and 19 bases lay between the germline ends.

The CDR3 here is CASSLERPVRELFF. CDR3 nucleotide sequence: TGCGCCAGCAGCTTGGAGCGGCCAGTCCGGGAGCTGTTTTTT. This rearrangement joins TRBV5-1 to TRBJ2-2; D is possibly TRBD2 (5 bases). The CDR3 has 14 amino acids. Germline values: CDR1 SGHRS, CDR2 YFSETQ. V gave up 0 bases and J gave up 9 bases, with 12 bases separating them.

Only a few counts were recorded for this clone. The chain links TRBV2 to TRBJ2-7, with D tentatively TRBD2 (5 bases). Trimming removed 2 bases from V and 5 bases from J, with 10 bases in between. The length of the CDR3 is 13 residues. The V gene's germline CDR1 is SNHLY and CDR2 FYNNEI. Here the CDR3 DNA reads TGTGCCAGCAGTGAACAGGACTCAAACGAGCAGTACTTC. It yields the protein CASSEQDSNEQYF.